This passage covers 9 T cell receptor beta chains from one sample sequenced in a study of blood T cell repertoires in COVID-19. Data came from immunoSEQ multiplex PCR; TCRdb stores just in-frame clones and leaves some out. The repertoire holds around 200,000 clones, with about nine tenths as singletons. Sequenced: peripheral blood. These receptors were collected from a man older than 75 with acute or convalescent COVID-19.

CDR3 loop: CASKGQHSTDTQYF. In DNA form, the CDR3 reads TGTGCCTCAAAGGGACAGCATAGCACAGATACGCAGTATTTT. The V and J genes are TRBV19 and TRBJ2-3; 7 bases align to TRBD1. The CDR3 loop spans 14 amino acids. Germline values: CDR1 LNHDA, CDR2 SQIVND (reference sequence). V trimming: 11 bases; J trimming: 0 bases; junction bases outside the gene matches: 8.

V gene TRBV18 combines with J gene TRBJ1-6; D might be TRBD1 (6 bases). V was trimmed by 3 bases and J by 7 bases, leaving 13 bases between them. The CDR3 loop spans 15 amino acids. Germline values: CDR1 KGHSH, CDR2 LQKENI. In DNA, the CDR3 is TGTGCCAGCTCACCGATACAGGGTTGGAATTCACCCCTCCACTTT. Protein sequence: CASSPIQGWNSPLHF.

This CDR3 reads CASSTGTGGGGELFF. In DNA form, the CDR3 reads TGTGCCAGCAGCACCGGGACAGGGGGCGGCGGGGAGCTGTTTTTT. The rearrangement joins TRBV7-9 to TRBJ2-2; 12 positions agree with TRBD1. The V gene end was trimmed by 5 bases and the J gene end by 7 bases; junction bases not matched to a gene: 5. The CDR3 covers 15 residues. Germline values: CDR1 SEHNR, CDR2 FQNEAQ (reference sequence).

The gene calls are TRBV19 and TRBJ2-7; 7 bases map to TRBD1. The J segment lost 1 base and the V segment lost 3 bases, leaving 0 bases of the junction unmatched. CDR3 length equals 13 residues. Germline CDR1 is LNHDA and CDR2 is SQIVND (reference sequence). In nucleotides, the CDR3 is TGTGCCAGTAGTATGGGACAGTCCTACGAGCAGTACTTC. It specifies CASSMGQSYEQYF.

This chain links TRBV7-8 with TRBJ2-3; TRBD2 matches 11 bases. Germline V gene lookup returns CDR1 SGHVS and CDR2 FQNEAQ. V was pared by 0 bases and J by 1 base, with 6 bases of the junction left unmatched. This CDR3 has 18 residues. The CDR3 region has the DNA TGTGCCAGCAGCTTAGCCCCCCAACTAGCGGGGGGCACAGATACGCAGTATTTT. It translates to CASSLAPQLAGGTDTQYF.

V gene TRBV7-2 combines with J gene TRBJ2-3, with TRBD2 identical over 9 bases. There are 17 residues in the CDR3. V was clipped by 5 bases and J by 1 base; unmatched bases: 10. From germline, CDR1 is SGHTA and CDR2 FQGNSA. CDR3 DNA: TGTGCCAGCAGCCCCTACTGGACTAGCGAAGGCACAGATACGCAGTATTTT. It specifies CASSPYWTSEGTDTQYF.

V and J are TRBV19 and TRBJ2-1; 16 bases map to TRBD2. The CDR3 extends over 14 amino acids. Germline V gene lookup returns CDR1 LNHDA and CDR2 SQIVND (reference sequence). The V gene end was trimmed by 4 bases and the J gene end by 12 bases; junction bases not matched to a gene: 3. CDR3 sequence (DNA): TGTGCCAGTAGTACGGGGACTAGCGGGAGGGCGCAGTTCTTC. Its protein product is CASSTGTSGRAQFF.

This clone was detected once. The genes are TRBV21-1 and TRBJ2-7; the table's D call, TRBD1, has no DNA check behind it. TRBV21-1 is assigned pseudogene status. CDR3 length: 16 amino acids. This CDR3 is CASSKDEAGAPLEQYV. The CDR3 nucleotides are TGTGCCAGCAGCAAAGACGAGGCAGGGGCACCTCTCGAGCAGTACGTC.

The CDR3 here is CASSWTSGRAGEQFF. DNA of the CDR3: TGTGCCAGCAGCTGGACTAGCGGGAGGGCCGGTGAGCAGTTCTTC. J is TRBJ2-1 and V is TRBV7-2; 15 positions agree with TRBD2. The V gene end was trimmed by 4 bases and the J gene end by 9 bases; junction bases not matched to a gene: 4. Germline CDR1 and CDR2: SGHTA and FQGNSA. This CDR3 has 15 residues. The full variable domain, in which reference TRBV7-2 and TRBJ2-1 provide the parts outside the CDR3, is GAGVSQSPSNKVTEKGKDVELRCDPISGHTALYWYRQSLGQGLEFLIYFQGNSAPDKSGLPSDRFSAERTGGSVSTLTIQRTQQEDSAVYLCASSWTSGRAGEQFFGPGTRLTVL.